Presented here are 5 T cell receptor beta chains from one specimen sequenced in a study of cytomegalovirus exposure and HLA in healthy donors. Clones were sequenced by immunoSEQ multiplex PCR, and TCRdb holds only the in-frame ones, with some missing. The top ten clones hold 20% of a sample with over 80,000 clones, approximately 81% of them seen once. The sample taken for sequencing was PBMCs. The receptors here all came from a man younger than 30 in good health and CMV-seropositive.

The CDR3 sequence is CASSFLAGGDEQFF. In nucleotides, the CDR3 is TGTGCCAGCAGCTTCCTAGCGGGAGGTGATGAGCAGTTCTTC. This chain links TRBV11-2 with TRBJ2-1, with TRBD2 matching over 11 bases. The CDR3 is made up of 14 amino acids. V lost 3 bases to trimming and J lost 8 bases; unmatched junction nucleotides: 3. CDR1 is SGHAT, CDR2 FQNNGV, per germline.

The genes are TRBV6-1 and TRBJ2-3; D remains ambiguous. CDR3 length: 11 amino acids. CDR1 and CDR2 (germline): MNHNS, SASEGT. V was clipped by 5 bases and J by 5 bases, with 5 bases between them. CDR3 residues: CASSYLDTQYF. The DNA for the CDR3 is TGTGCCAGCAGTTATCTAGATACGCAGTATTTT.

The chain uses TRBV18 and TRBJ2-7; TRBD2 matches at 9 bases. Germline assignment: CDR1 KGHSH and CDR2 LQKENI. CDR3 length: 13 residues. V shed 6 bases and J 3 bases; nucleotides not matched to a gene: 3. CDR3 in amino acids: CASSLSGGYEQYF. The DNA for the CDR3 is TGTGCCAGCTCTCTTAGCGGGGGCTACGAGCAGTACTTC.

The chain uses TRBV27 and TRBJ1-2, with 7 positions matching TRBD1. Per the germline V gene, CDR1 is MNHEY and CDR2 is SMNVEV (reference sequence). This CDR3 contains 13 residues. V dropped 6 bases and J dropped 5; count of bases not matched to a gene: 6. The CDR3 sequence: CASRQGTSYGYTF. CDR3 in DNA: TGTGCCAGCAGACAGGGGACCTCTTATGGCTACACCTTC.

The chain carries TRBV11-2 and TRBJ2-1; the match to TRBD2 covers 7 bases. Germline V gene lookup returns CDR1 SGHAT and CDR2 FQNNGV. With 3 bases clipped from V and 4 bases from J, the junction kept 15 bases outside the gene matches. CDR3 length equals 18 residues. The CDR3 spells CASSFPRPAGAKYNEQFF. Written as DNA, the CDR3 is TGTGCCAGCAGCTTCCCCCGACCTGCGGGAGCGAAATACAATGAGCAGTTCTTC.